A selection of T cell receptor beta chains follows, all from one sample in a study of identical twins. TCRdb reanalysed the 5' RACE reads using MiXCR and keeps one entry per CDR3 protein. The sample lists a few hundred thousand distinct CDR3 sequences, approximately 10% occurring once. These same data were also listed under a study on yellow fever vaccine responses in identical twins.

Sequences were obtained from PBMCs. The receptors shown here come from a young woman in good health. Each CDR3 is given with its conserved first and last residue. The D gene is left open where the match is weak. For some rows the clone size is stated as once, few or many, or as a class when expanded; others skip it.

>few|14|TRBJ2-7|TRBD2|TRBV20-1
TGCAGTGCCGTTCGACTAGCGGGAAAATACGAGCAGTACTTC
CSAVRLAGKYEQYF
>many|14|TRBJ2-1|TRBD2|TRBV12-3/TRBV12-4
TGTGCCAGTCTGAGCGGGAGCTCCTACAATGAGCAGTTCTTC
CASLSGSSYNEQFF
>few|16|TRBJ2-3|.|TRBV4-3
TGCGCCAGCAGCCAAGATACCCCAGGCCTCAGGGATACGCAGTATTTT
CASSQDTPGLRDTQYF
>.|16|TRBJ1-2|TRBD1|TRBV20-1
TGCAGTGCTAGACTCGTCCCGGGACAGGGCGGCTATGGCTACACCTTC
CSARLVPGQGGYGYTF
>few|16|TRBJ2-5|.|TRBV12-5
TGTGCTAGTGGTTTGGTTCTTAGCCACATCCAAGAGACCCAGTACTTC
CASGLVLSHIQETQYF
>.|15|TRBJ2-2|.|TRBV5-5
TGTGCCAGCAGCTTCGTGGGAGTGAATACCGGGGAGCTGTTTTTT
CASSFVGVNTGELFF
>few|15|TRBJ2-6|.|TRBV12-3/TRBV12-4
TGTGCCAGCAGTTACAGGGCCTCTGGGGCCAACGTCCTGACTTTC
CASSYRASGANVLTF
>.|14|TRBJ2-7|TRBD2|TRBV19
TGTGCCAGTAGTACCCCGGGAGGGAAATACGAGCAGTACTTC
CASSTPGGKYEQYF
>few|11|TRBJ2-1|.|TRBV30
TGTGCCTGGGAACCAGTTAATGAGCAGTTCTTC
CAWEPVNEQFF
>.|15|TRBJ2-1|TRBD2|TRBV24-1
TGTGCCACTGGCGGTGGCGGGGGGTCCTCGGGAGAGCAGTTCTTC
CATGGGGGSSGEQFF
>.|15|TRBJ2-2|TRBD1|TRBV6-2/TRBV6-3
TGTGCCAGCAGTTCGCCTCAGGGGGTTGACGGGGAGCTGTTTTTT
CASSSPQGVDGELFF
>few|14|TRBJ1-2|.|TRBV4-3
TGCGCCAGCAGCCAAGACAAGGGACATTATGGCTACACCTTC
CASSQDKGHYGYTF
>.|14|TRBJ2-7|TRBD2|TRBV5-1
TGCGCCAGCAGCGTGAGCGGGAGAGATAACGAGCAGTACTTC
CASSVSGRDNEQYF
>once|12|TRBJ2-2|.|TRBV12-3/TRBV12-4
TGTGCCAGCAGGCTCTACACCGGGGAGCTGTTTTTT
CASRLYTGELFF
>few|14|TRBJ1-1|.|TRBV6-1
TGTGCCAGCAGTCGCAAACAGGGACACACTGAAGCTTTCTTT
CASSRKQGHTEAFF
>few|13|TRBJ2-7|TRBD2|TRBV28
TGTGCCAGCGTTTTCTTGCGGGGGTCGGAGCAGTACTTC
CASVFLRGSEQYF
>.|15|TRBJ1-6|.|TRBV5-1
TGCGCCAGCAGCTTGGCTCCCGACAGCGATTCACCCCTCCACTTT
CASSLAPDSDSPLHF
>.|13|TRBJ2-2|.|TRBV28
TGTGCCAGCAGCCCCCACATCACCGGGGAGCTGTTTTTT
CASSPHITGELFF
>many|15|TRBJ2-4|.|TRBV28
TGTGCCAGCAGTTTATATACGGCAGGGGAAAACATTCAGTACTTC
CASSLYTAGENIQYF
>.|15|TRBJ1-5|TRBD1|TRBV25-1
TGTGCCAGCGCTGGGGGGACAGGGTTCCATCAGCCCCAGCATTTT
CASAGGTGFHQPQHF
>.|16|TRBJ2-5|TRBD2|TRBV11-1
TGTGCCAGCAGCTTGTGGGCGGGAGGGCTCTCGGAGACCCAGTACTTC
CASSLWAGGLSETQYF
>.|14|TRBJ2-5|.|TRBV3-1
TGTGCCAGCAGCCAAGAGAGGCGGGAAGAGACCCAGTACTTC
CASSQERREETQYF
>many|17|TRBJ2-1|.|TRBV6-1
TGTGCCAGCAGTGAAGCGTGGCTAGTAGTCTCCTACAATGAGCAGTTCTTC
CASSEAWLVVSYNEQFF
>few|17|TRBJ2-1|TRBD2|TRBV7-2
TGTGCCAGCAGTCCGAATACCGGGACTAGCAATTACAATGAGCAGTTCTTC
CASSPNTGTSNYNEQFF
>many|13|TRBJ2-7|.|TRBV11-3
TGTGCCAGCAGCCCGACCGGAGGGGGCGAGCAGTACTTC
CASSPTGGGEQYF
>.|12|TRBJ1-5|.|TRBV6-1
TGTGCCTGCCTGGACGGCAATCAGCCCCAGCATTTT
CACLDGNQPQHF
>.|14|TRBJ2-4|.|TRBV7-2
TGTGCCAGCAGTTCCCCTGGGACGCTGAACATTCAGTACTTC
CASSSPGTLNIQYF
>.|15|TRBJ1-5|TRBD1|TRBV5-8
TGTGCCAGCAGCGTTTTGGGGACAGGGGGTTGGCCCCAGCATTTT
CASSVLGTGGWPQHF
>.|11|TRBJ2-1|.|TRBV12-3/TRBV12-4
TGTGCCACCGGGGGTGATAATGAGCAGTTCTTC
CATGGDNEQFF
>.|15|TRBJ2-1|TRBD2|TRBV19
TGTGCCAGTAGTACCGGGGGGAGCTCCTACAATGAGCAGTTCTTC
CASSTGGSSYNEQFF
>.|15|TRBJ2-1|.|TRBV2
TGTGCCAGCAGCGCCGACGTCAACCCTTACAATGAGCAGTTCTTC
CASSADVNPYNEQFF
>.|15|TRBJ1-2|.|TRBV4-1
TGCGCCAGCAGCCAAGCGACGGAAGCTAACTATGGCTACACCTTC
CASSQATEANYGYTF
>many|12|TRBJ2-1|.|TRBV7-2
TGTGCCAGCACCCAAACCCAACATGAGCAGTTCTTC
CASTQTQHEQFF
>.|20|TRBJ2-3|TRBD2|TRBV29-1
TGCAGCGTTGAAGATCGGACCAAGACCGGACTAGTGGCGGGTACAGATACGCAGTATTTT
CSVEDRTKTGLVAGTDTQYF
>many|14|TRBJ2-7|.|TRBV29-1
TGCAGCGTTGTGGTGGAGTGGCGCTCCTACGAGCAGTACTTC
CSVVVEWRSYEQYF
>many|12|TRBJ2-7|.|TRBV29-1
TGCAGCGTTGAACAGGCAGGCTACGAGCAGTACTTC
CSVEQAGYEQYF
>many|13|TRBJ2-7|.|TRBV20-1
TGCAGTGCTAGTGCCCGACTTGATTACGAGCAGTACTTC
CSASARLDYEQYF
>many|14|TRBJ1-1|.|TRBV5-8
TGTGCCAGCAGCTGGACTGCGACAGGCCTTGAAGCTTTCTTT
CASSWTATGLEAFF
>.|14|TRBJ2-7|TRBD1|TRBV15
TGTGCCACCAGCAGAGATCTAGGACAGGACGAGCAGTACTTC
CATSRDLGQDEQYF
>many|14|TRBJ1-1|TRBD1|TRBV6-2/TRBV6-3
TGTGCCAGCAGTGGCCGACAGGGGGACACTGAAGCTTTCTTT
CASSGRQGDTEAFF
>.|16|TRBJ2-7|.|TRBV7-8
TGTGCCAGCAGAAAAGACCTCCCTACAGCCTCCTACGAGCAGTACTTC
CASRKDLPTASYEQYF
>few|16|TRBJ2-7|TRBD2|TRBV6-1
TGTGCCACCAACCCGGGACTAGCGGGTCCGACCTACGAGCAGTACTTC
CATNPGLAGPTYEQYF
>.|14|TRBJ2-5|TRBD2|TRBV13
TGTGCCAGCAGCTTCGGGAGGGTCCGCGAGACCCAGTACTTC
CASSFGRVRETQYF